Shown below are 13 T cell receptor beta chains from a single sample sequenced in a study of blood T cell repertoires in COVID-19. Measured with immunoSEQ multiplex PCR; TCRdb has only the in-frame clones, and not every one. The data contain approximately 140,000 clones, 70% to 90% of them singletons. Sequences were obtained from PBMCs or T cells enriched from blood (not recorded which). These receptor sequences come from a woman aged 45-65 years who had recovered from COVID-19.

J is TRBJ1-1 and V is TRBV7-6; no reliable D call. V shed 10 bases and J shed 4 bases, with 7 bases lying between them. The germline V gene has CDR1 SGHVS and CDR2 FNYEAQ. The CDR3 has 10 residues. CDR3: CATGGTEAFF. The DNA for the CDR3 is TGTGCCACCGGCGGCACTGAAGCTTTCTTT.

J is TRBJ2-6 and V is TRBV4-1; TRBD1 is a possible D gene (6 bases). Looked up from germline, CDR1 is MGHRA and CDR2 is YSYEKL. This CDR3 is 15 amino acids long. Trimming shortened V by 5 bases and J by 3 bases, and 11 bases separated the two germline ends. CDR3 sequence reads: CASSVQGGGANVLTF. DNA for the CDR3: TGCGCCAGCAGCGTACAGGGTGGTGGGGCCAACGTCCTGACTTTC.

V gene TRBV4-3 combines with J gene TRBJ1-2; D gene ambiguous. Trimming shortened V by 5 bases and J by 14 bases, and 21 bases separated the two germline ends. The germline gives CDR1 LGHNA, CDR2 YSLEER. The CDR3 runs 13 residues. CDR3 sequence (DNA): TGCGCCAGCAGCGCCGGTCGGGGTTTTCCGGGAACCTTC. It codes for CASSAGRGFPGTF.

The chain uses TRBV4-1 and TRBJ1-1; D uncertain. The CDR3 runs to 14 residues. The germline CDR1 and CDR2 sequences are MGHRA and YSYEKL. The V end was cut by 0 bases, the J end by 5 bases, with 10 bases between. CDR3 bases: TGCGCCAGCAGCCAAGATACCGAGAGGACTGAAGCTTTCTTT. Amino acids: CASSQDTERTEAFF.

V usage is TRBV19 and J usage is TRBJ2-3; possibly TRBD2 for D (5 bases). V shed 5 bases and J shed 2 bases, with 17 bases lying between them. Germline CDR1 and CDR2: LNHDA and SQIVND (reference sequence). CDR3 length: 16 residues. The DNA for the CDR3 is TGTGCCAGTAGTCCGCTCCTTCGGACTGACACAGATACGCAGTATTTT. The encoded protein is CASSPLLRTDTDTQYF.

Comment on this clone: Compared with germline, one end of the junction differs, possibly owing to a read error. CDR3 sequence: CATSGDRVNTGELFF. The CDR3 region has the DNA TGTGCCACCAGCGGAGACAGGGTCAACACCGGGGAGCTGTTTTTT. The chain carries TRBV15 and TRBJ2-2; 7 bases line up with TRBD1. The CDR3 covers 15 residues. In germline, CDR1 is LNHNV, CDR2 YYDKDF (reference sequence).

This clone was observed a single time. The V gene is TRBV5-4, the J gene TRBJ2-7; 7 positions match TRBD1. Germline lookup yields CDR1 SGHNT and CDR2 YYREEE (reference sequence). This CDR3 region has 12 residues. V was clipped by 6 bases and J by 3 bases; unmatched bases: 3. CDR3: CASNRQGYEQYF. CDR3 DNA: TGTGCCAGCAACAGACAGGGCTACGAGCAGTACTTC.

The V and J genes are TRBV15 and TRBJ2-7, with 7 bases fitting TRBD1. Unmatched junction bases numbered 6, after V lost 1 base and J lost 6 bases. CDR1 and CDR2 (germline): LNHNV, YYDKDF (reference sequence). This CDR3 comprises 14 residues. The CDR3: CATSRGDRIPEQYF. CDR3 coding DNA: TGTGCCACCAGCAGAGGGGACAGAATACCCGAGCAGTACTTC. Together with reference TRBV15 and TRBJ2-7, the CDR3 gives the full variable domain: DAMVIQNPRYQVTQFGKPVTLSCSQTLNHNVMYWYQQKSSQAPKLLFHYYDKDFNNEADTPDNFQSRRPNTSFCFLDIRSPGLGDTAMYLCATSRGDRIPEQYFGPGTRLTVT.

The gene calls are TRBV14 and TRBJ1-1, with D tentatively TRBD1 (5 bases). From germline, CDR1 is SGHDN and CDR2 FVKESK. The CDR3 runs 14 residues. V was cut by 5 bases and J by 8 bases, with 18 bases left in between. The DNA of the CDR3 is TGTGCCAGCAGCTCCACCCCAGGGATAACGGAAGCTTTCTTT. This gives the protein CASSSTPGITEAFF. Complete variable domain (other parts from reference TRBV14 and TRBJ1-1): EAGVTQFPSHSVIEKGQTVTLRCDPISGHDNLYWYRRVMGKEIKFLLHFVKESKQDESGMPNNRFLAERTGGTYSTLKVQPAELEDSGVYFCASSSTPGITEAFFGQGTRLTVV.

The CDR3 reads CASSPGQGQPQHF. The CDR3 DNA sequence: TGTGCCAGCTCACCAGGGCAGGGGCAGCCCCAGCATTTT. The chain links TRBV18 to TRBJ1-5, with D possibly matching TRBD1 (6 bases). This CDR3 is 13 amino acids long. Trimming removed 2 bases at V and 7 bases at J, with 9 bases between. Germline assignment: CDR1 KGHSH and CDR2 LQKENI. The full variable domain, with the rest looked up from reference TRBV18 and TRBJ1-5, is NAGVMQNPRHLVRRRGQEARLRCSPMKGHSHVYWYRQLPEEGLKFMVYLQKENIIDESGMPKERFSAEFPKEGPSILRIQQVVRGDSAAYFCASSPGQGQPQHFGDGTRLSIL.

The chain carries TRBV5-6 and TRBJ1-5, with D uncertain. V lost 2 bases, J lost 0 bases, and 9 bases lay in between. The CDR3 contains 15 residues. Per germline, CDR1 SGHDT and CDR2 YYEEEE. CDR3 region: CASSFRGYSNQPQHF. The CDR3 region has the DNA TGTGCCAGCAGCTTCAGAGGTTATAGCAATCAGCCCCAGCATTTT.

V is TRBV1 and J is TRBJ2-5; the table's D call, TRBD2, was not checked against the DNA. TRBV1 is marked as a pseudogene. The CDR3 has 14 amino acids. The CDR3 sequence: CTSSQYSSLETQYF. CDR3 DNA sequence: TGCACCAGCAGCCAGTACTCTAGCCTAGAGACCCAGTACTTC.

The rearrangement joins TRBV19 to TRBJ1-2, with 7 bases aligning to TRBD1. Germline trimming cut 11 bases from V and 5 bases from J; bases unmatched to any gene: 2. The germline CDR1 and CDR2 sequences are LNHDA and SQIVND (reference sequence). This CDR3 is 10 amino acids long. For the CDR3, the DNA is TGTGCCTTGGACAGGTATGGCTACACCTTC. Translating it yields CALDRYGYTF.